The following is a TCR beta chain sequence with its context. The antigen is not known. This sample was included in a study of cytomegalovirus exposure and HLA in healthy donors. With 60 Vbeta and 13 Jbeta primers, the PCR was carried out. Sequenced by immunoSEQ multiplex PCR; TCRdb stores in-frame clones only, minus some. The table shows 90,000 to 150,000 clones, with over 80% occurring only once. Study observations and caveats: Previous analysis showed most TCR beta V segments were productive about 90% or about 30% of the time. Sequencing likely caused a cluster of highly shared sequence variants. A reported reduction in N-insertions relative to the roughly 700-donor mean was seen in an Asian-associated ancestry cluster in a later analysis. The study labeled fewer than 200 TCR beta chains cytomegalovirus-associated.

Trimming stripped 6 bases from V and 4 bases from J, with 15 bases between. The CDR3 extends over 14 amino acids. The germline CDR1 and CDR2 sequences are MNHEY and SMNVEV (reference sequence). The receptor was isolated from a man aged 45 to 65 in good health and CMV-seronegative. V gene TRBV27 combines with J gene TRBJ1-2; D remains ambiguous. Sequenced input: PBMCs. The CDR3 DNA reads as TGTGCCAGCAGCCTCGATTGGGCCGGCTATGGCTACACCTTC. Protein: CASSLDWAGYGYTF.